This T cell receptor (beta chain) was found in a study of CD8 T cells in ankylosing spondylitis. The CDR3 contains 22 residues. Quantitative 5'-RACE with molecular barcodes was used to make the TCR beta libraries. One entry per CDR3 protein, called by TCRdb with MiXCR from the 5' RACE reads. The data show around 230,000 distinct CDR3 sequences, around 8% seen once. This clonotype came up many times. The antigen is unknown. Study results and limitations: Relatively rare in peripheral blood, disease-linked clones were also CD8+.

Material: blood, either unsorted or a sorted T cell fraction (not recorded which). The receptor comes from a female donor with ankylosing spondylitis or in good health (not recorded which). The chain couples TRBV21-1 to TRBJ2-7; the table's TRBD1 call for D was not verified on the DNA. TRBV21-1 represents a pseudogene. CDR3 in DNA: TGTGCCAGCAGCAAACACCCCGGGACAGACGACCTCCGAGACGATAACTCCTACGAGCAGTACTTC. Protein sequence: CASSKHPGTDDLRDDNSYEQYF.